This TCR beta chain was captured by sequencing in a study of control samples from healthy donors and cancer patients. This table comes from immunoSEQ multiplex PCR, and its TCRdb copy is limited to in-frame clones, with some not included. Of approximately 70,000 clones in the sample, about nine tenths are singletons; the top ten hold around 19%. This receptor was identified in a man aged 55-75 years with lung cancer. Sequencing was done on a sample of PBMCs.

The CDR3 coding sequence is TGTGCCAGCTCACCGGCGGTCCTCGAAGCCCAGCATTTT. Translation gives CASSPAVLEAQHF. The genes are TRBV18 and TRBJ1-5, with unresolved D. Trimming pared 3 bases from V and 11 bases from J, leaving 14 bases between. The germline V gene has CDR1 KGHSH and CDR2 LQKENI. This CDR3 contains 13 residues.